The clone carrying this T cell receptor (beta chain) was counted only a few times. This sample is part of a study of blood T cell repertoires in COVID-19. At the level of the study: The origin of the acute and convalescent COVID-19 samples was the United States, Italy and Spain.

The germline V gene has CDR1 MNHEY and CDR2 SVGEGT. Trimming pared 8 bases from V and 6 bases from J, leaving 19 bases between. The CDR3 sequence is 15 residues long. TCRdb's table, derived via immunoSEQ multiplex PCR, lists solely in-frame clones and lacks some. The table records approximately 330,000 clones, over 80% of them present only once. The receptor comes from a man aged 30 to 39 with COVID-19, enrolled during active disease. The chain recombines TRBV6-2 or TRBV6-3 with TRBJ2-2; the D is unclear. Material for sequencing was peripheral blood. The CDR3 here is CASRRRGPAPGELFF. The CDR3 DNA reads as TGTGCCAGCCGCCGCCGAGGCCCTGCCCCCGGGGAGCTGTTTTTT.